Below are 31 T cell receptor beta chains sequenced from a single sample in a study of blood T cell repertoires in COVID-19. The method was immunoSEQ multiplex PCR; TCRdb's version includes in-frame clones alone and lacks a portion of them. The data hold roughly 150,000 clones, with around 80% observed a single time. Source material: PBMCs or T cells enriched from blood (not recorded which). These receptors all stem from an older man who had been exposed to COVID-19.

This chain connects TRBV27 to TRBJ2-3; D gene unclear. Germline V gene data show CDR1 as MNHEY and CDR2 as SMNVEV (reference sequence). CDR3 size: 13 residues. V was shortened by 4 bases and J by 0 bases, with 5 bases between the two germline ends. CDR3 amino acids: CASSSLSTDTQYF. In DNA form, the CDR3 reads TGTGCCAGCAGTTCCCTCAGCACAGATACGCAGTATTTT.

The V gene is TRBV29-1, the J gene TRBJ2-5, with unresolved D. The V gene lost 4 bases and the J gene lost 4 bases, with 13 bases spanning the gap. The CDR3 has 13 amino acids. Germline lookup yields CDR1 SQVTM and CDR2 ANQGSEA. In nucleotides, the CDR3 is TGCAGCGTTGCCCCAGCCCTAGGAGAGACCCAGTACTTC. This encodes CSVAPALGETQYF.

The chain couples TRBV5-1 to TRBJ1-1; 7 nucleotides align to TRBD1. The CDR3 covers 16 residues. The V and J ends lost 4 bases and 2 bases, in that order; junction bases with no gene match: 11. CDR1 and CDR2 from the germline V gene are SGHRS and YFSETQ. CDR3 sequence reads: CASSALPGQLNTEAFF. In DNA, the CDR3 is TGCGCCAGCAGCGCGCTTCCGGGACAGCTTAACACTGAAGCTTTCTTT. The whole variable domain, remainder taken from reference TRBV5-1 and TRBJ1-1, is KAGVTQTPRYLIKTRGQQVTLSCSPISGHRSVSWYQQTPGQGLQFLFEYFSETQRNKGNFPGRFSGRQFSNSRSEMNVSTLELGDSALYLCASSALPGQLNTEAFFGQGTRLTVV.

This chain uses TRBV5-6 with TRBJ2-3; 7 positions agree with TRBD1. With 4 bases clipped from V and 1 base from J, the junction kept 3 bases outside the gene matches. The CDR3 sequence is 14 residues long. Germline loops: CDR1 SGHDT, CDR2 YYEEEE. CDR3 sequence: CASSTQGGTDTQYF. The CDR3 DNA reads TGTGCCAGCAGCACCCAGGGGGGCACAGATACGCAGTATTTT.

The rearrangement links TRBV7-9 to TRBJ1-4; D not certain. This CDR3 has 17 residues. The germline V gene has CDR1 SEHNR and CDR2 FQNEAQ (reference sequence). The germline V and J ends were trimmed by 5 bases and 3 bases, with 19 bases remaining between them. CDR3 residues: CASSRTVEVTANEKLFF. The CDR3 DNA reads TGTGCCAGCAGCCGTACTGTGGAGGTTACGGCTAATGAAAAACTGTTTTTT.

This chain links TRBV29-1 with TRBJ1-2; D ambiguous. Germline CDR1 is SQVTM and CDR2 is ANQGSEA. V was trimmed by 1 base and J by 6 bases, leaving 9 bases between them. The CDR3 consists of 12 residues. The DNA for the CDR3 is TGCAGCGTTGAAGCTCCCCAGGATGGCTACACCTTC. This codes for CSVEAPQDGYTF.

The chain combines TRBV3-1 (or the pseudogene TRBV3-2) with TRBJ2-3; 7 bases align to TRBD1. The CDR3 is 15 residues long. V shed 6 bases and J 3 bases; nucleotides not matched to a gene: 9. CDR1 is LGHDT and CDR2 is YNNKEL in the germline V gene (reference sequence). The CDR3 bases are TGTGCCAGCAGGGACGACAGGGTCGGAACAGATACGCAGTATTTT. Its translation is CASRDDRVGTDTQYF.

CDR3 amino acids: CASRHLRGPSTDTQYF. The CDR3 region has the DNA TGTGCCAGCAGGCATCTGAGGGGGCCGAGCACAGATACGCAGTATTTT. The rearrangement links TRBV5-6 to TRBJ2-3; 7 bases align to TRBD1. CDR3 size: 16 residues. Trimming at V came to 5 bases and at J to 0 bases, leaving 9 bases not matched to a gene. Germline CDR1 and CDR2: SGHDT and YYEEEE.

This chain links TRBV5-1 with TRBJ2-3, with D perhaps matching TRBD1 (6 bases). CDR1 is SGHRS and CDR2 is YFSETQ in the germline V gene. V lost 8 bases, J lost 2 bases, and 15 bases lay in between. The CDR3 length is 14 residues. CDR3 sequence (DNA): TGCGCCAGTTCGCGAAACAGGGTCACAGATACGCAGTATTTT. Its protein product is CASSRNRVTDTQYF. Supplemented by reference TRBV5-1 and TRBJ2-3, the full variable domain reads KAGVTQTPRYLIKTRGQQVTLSCSPISGHRSVSWYQQTPGQGLQFLFEYFSETQRNKGNFPGRFSGRQFSNSRSEMNVSTLELGDSALYLCASSRNRVTDTQYFGPGTRLTVL.

This clone was counted once. This rearrangement joins TRBV7-9 to TRBJ2-4; maybe TRBD1 (5 bases). Trimming removed 3 bases from V and 2 bases from J, with 11 bases in between. The germline CDR1 and CDR2 sequences are SEHNR and FQNEAQ (reference sequence). The CDR3 has 15 residues. CDR3 coding DNA: TGTGCCAGCAGCTTTCAGCAGGGAACCAAAAACATTCAGTACTTC. Protein: CASSFQQGTKNIQYF.

This chain joins TRBV7-2 and TRBJ1-1; the match to TRBD1 covers 9 bases. V lost 0 bases, J lost 6 bases, and 5 bases stayed unmatched. CDR1 is SGHTA and CDR2 is FQGNSA in the germline V gene. The CDR3 contains 15 residues. DNA of the CDR3: TGTGCCAGCAGCTTAGCGAAACAGGGGGCCTCTGAAGCTTTCTTT. It specifies CASSLAKQGASEAFF.

This clone was recorded a few times. V is TRBV12-3 or TRBV12-4 and J is TRBJ1-2, with no clear D. The V end was cut by 3 bases, the J end by 4 bases, with 9 bases between. The CDR3 consists of 13 residues. The CDR3 nucleotides read TGTGCCAGCAGTTTGGGCACTCCCTATGGCTACACCTTC. This encodes CASSLGTPYGYTF.

The CDR3 sequence: CASTRGASEGGYTF. Here the CDR3 DNA reads TGTGCCAGCACCCGGGGGGCTTCCGAAGGGGGCTACACCTTC. The chain carries TRBV5-6 and TRBJ1-2, with D possibly TRBD1 on 6 matching bases. V dropped 6 bases and J dropped 8 bases, with 20 bases sitting between them. Germline CDR1 SGHDT, CDR2 YYEEEE. CDR3 length: 14 residues.

This clone came up once. The V gene is TRBV19, the J gene TRBJ2-2, with 7 bases fitting TRBD1. The germline V gene has CDR1 LNHDA and CDR2 SQIVND (reference sequence). V lost 3 bases, J lost 4 bases, and 11 bases stayed unmatched. CDR3 length: 17 residues. The CDR3 nucleotides read TGTGCCAGTAGTATTATCGGTGAGGGGGCGGTCACCGGGGAGCTGTTTTTT. Translating it yields CASSIIGEGAVTGELFF.

This clone was recorded only once. The chain joins TRBV28 to TRBJ2-4; 9 positions match TRBD1. Germline V gene sequence: CDR1 MDHEN, CDR2 SYDVKM. J gave up 8 bases and V 6 bases, and 8 bases lay outside the gene matches. The length of the CDR3 is 14 residues. The CDR3 is CASRSTGQGHIQYF. The CDR3 DNA is TGTGCCAGCAGGTCTACGGGACAGGGTCACATTCAGTACTTC.

Concerning this clone: One end of the junction is discordant with germline, which a read error may explain. J is TRBJ2-5 and V is TRBV29-1; the D gene is possibly TRBD2 (5 bases). The germline gives CDR1 SQVTM, CDR2 ANQGSEA. The CDR3 totals 15 residues. The CDR3 region is CSVEDRGTASAPEDF. The CDR3, as DNA: TGCAGCGTTGAAGATCGAGGAACAGCATCAGCGCCGGAGGACTTC.

The rearrangement joins TRBV5-1 to TRBJ1-4, with D hard to call. This CDR3 comprises 15 residues. CDR1 is SGHRS and CDR2 is YFSETQ in the germline V gene. Trimming took 6 bases from V and 0 from J, leaving 12 bases between them. In nucleotides, the CDR3 is TGCGCCAGCATGGGCGGGCTTGCAACTAATGAAAAACTGTTTTTT. This translates into CASMGGLATNEKLFF.

This clone showed up just once. The chain links TRBV12-3 or TRBV12-4 to TRBJ2-7; D is uncertain. Trimming pared 1 base from V and 2 bases from J, leaving 6 bases between. The CDR3 spans 13 residues. Here the CDR3 reads CASSLGGTYEQYF. The DNA of the CDR3 is TGTGCCAGCAGTTTAGGAGGAACCTACGAGCAGTACTTC.

This clone was found a few times. V gene TRBV27 combines with J gene TRBJ2-2; the match to TRBD2 covers 10 bases. With V trimmed by 6 bases and J by 5 bases, 15 bases remained unmatched. Per germline, CDR1 MNHEY and CDR2 SMNVEV (reference sequence). The CDR3 runs to 18 residues. The CDR3 sequence is CASSPRATSGTRTGELFF. The CDR3 DNA sequence: TGTGCCAGCAGCCCCCGTGCTACTAGCGGGACGAGAACCGGGGAGCTGTTTTTT.

This clone was seen once. DNA of the CDR3: TGTGCCAGCAGCTTTACGGCAGGGATGTCCGGGGAGCTGTTTTTT. Translation: CASSFTAGMSGELFF. This chain joins TRBV11-2 and TRBJ2-2; a weak D match, TRBD1 (5 bases). Germline V lookup: CDR1 SGHAT, CDR2 FQNNGV. V was trimmed by 3 bases and J by 6 bases, leaving 14 bases between them. The CDR3 runs to 15 residues. Using reference TRBV11-2 and TRBJ2-2 for the parts outside the CDR3, the full variable domain is EAGVAQSPRYKIIEKRQSVAFWCNPISGHATLYWYQQILGQGPKLLIQFQNNGVVDDSQLPKDRFSAERLKGVDSTLKIQPAKLEDSAVYLCASSFTAGMSGELFFGEGSRLTVL.

This chain connects TRBV5-1 to TRBJ2-3; D remains unclear. V was cut by 3 bases and J by 0 bases, with 5 bases left in between. This CDR3 is built from 13 residues. CDR1 is SGHRS, CDR2 YFSETQ, per germline. Written as DNA, the CDR3 is TGCGCCAGCAGCTCCCTCAGCACAGATACGCAGTATTTT. It codes for CASSSLSTDTQYF.

The CDR3 coding sequence is TGCGCCAGCAGCCAGGGCTGGCGGGGGGCCGCAGATACGCAGTATTTT. Its translation is CASSQGWRGAADTQYF. The V call is TRBV4-3, the J call TRBJ2-3; 8 nucleotides align to TRBD2. Unmatched junction bases numbered 9, after V lost 3 bases and J lost 4 bases. The V gene's germline CDR1 is LGHNA and CDR2 YSLEER. The CDR3 loop spans 16 amino acids.

This chain uses TRBV3-1 (or the pseudogene TRBV3-2) with TRBJ1-1; D is possibly TRBD1 (6 bases). Trimming removed 4 bases at V and 5 bases at J, with 8 bases between. Germline values: CDR1 LGHDT, CDR2 YNNKEL (reference sequence). The CDR3 covers 12 residues. This chain's CDR3 is CASSPGVTEAFF. CDR3 sequence (DNA): TGTGCCAGCAGCCCAGGGGTAACTGAAGCTTTCTTT.

This clone has more than one count but fewer than ten. The CDR3 region is CAWSEGDYGYTF. The CDR3 DNA sequence: TGTGCCTGGAGTGAGGGAGACTATGGCTACACCTTC. V and J are TRBV30 and TRBJ1-2; D gene uncertain. The germline V gene has CDR1 GTSNPN and CDR2 SVGIG (reference sequence). Trimming stripped 1 base from V and 3 bases from J, with 6 bases between. This CDR3 comprises 12 residues.

Written as DNA, the CDR3 is TGCAGCGCCCTCCCAGGGACAGACAAAAACATTCAGTACTTC. It translates to CSALPGTDKNIQYF. The gene calls are TRBV29-1 and TRBJ2-4; 7 bases are a match to TRBD1. Germline V lookup: CDR1 SQVTM, CDR2 ANQGSEA. The CDR3 loop spans 14 amino acids. Losses at the gene ends were 7 bases for V and 3 bases for J; bases not matched to a gene: 9.

The V gene is TRBV5-4, the J gene TRBJ1-2; 8 bases match TRBD1. The CDR3 has 14 residues. With V trimmed by 4 bases and J by 3 bases, 5 bases remained unmatched. Looked up from germline, CDR1 is SGHNT and CDR2 is YYREEE (reference sequence). CDR3 nucleotides: TGTGCCAGCAGCCCTCAACAGGGGGACTATGGCTACACCTTC. Translated: CASSPQQGDYGYTF.

This chain uses TRBV12-3 or TRBV12-4 with TRBJ2-2; maybe TRBD2 (6 bases). Trimming removed 7 bases from V and 4 bases from J, with 10 bases in between. The CDR3 totals 13 residues. The CDR3 loop is CASNRGSTGELFF. CDR3 in DNA: TGTGCCAGCAATCGGGGGAGCACCGGGGAGCTGTTTTTT.

The chain is built from TRBV28 and TRBJ1-1, with D possibly being TRBD1 (5 bases). The CDR3 length is 15 residues. Trimming cost V 6 bases and J 4 bases, with 18 bases left between them. CDR1 and CDR2 (germline): MDHEN, SYDVKM. CDR3 nucleotide sequence: TGTGCCAGCAGGCGCCTGGGAGGGGTTGCCACTGAAGCTTTCTTT. Amino acid sequence: CASRRLGGVATEAFF.

This clone has only one observation. J is TRBJ1-2 and V is TRBV28; TRBD1 agrees at 9 bases. The CDR3 covers 14 residues. CDR1 is MDHEN, CDR2 SYDVKM, per germline. After removal of 8 bases from V and 2 bases from J, the junction contained 6 bases not matched to a gene. As DNA, the CDR3 is TGTGCCAGCGGGTTGGGGACAGGGAACTATGGCTACACCTTC. Translation: CASGLGTGNYGYTF.

The chain joins TRBV9 to TRBJ1-3, with D maybe TRBD1 (6 bases). This CDR3 has 14 residues. Per germline, CDR1 SGDLS and CDR2 YYNGEE. The ends were cut back, 4 bases at V and 4 bases at J, with 12 bases in the middle. CDR3 protein: CASSPTGAGNTIYF. CDR3 in DNA: TGTGCCAGCAGCCCGACAGGAGCAGGAAACACCATATATTTT.

The V gene is TRBV10-2, the J gene TRBJ2-2, with 7 bases aligning to TRBD2. The V gene's germline CDR1 is WSHSY and CDR2 SAAADI. CDR3 size: 14 residues. With V trimmed by 7 bases and J by 2 bases, 4 bases remained unmatched. CDR3 region: CASIGLGNTGELFF. The CDR3 bases are TGCGCCAGCATCGGACTAGGCAACACCGGGGAGCTGTTTTTT.